This T cell receptor beta chain was captured in a study of blood T cell repertoires in COVID-19. The overall study: PBMCs, B-cell-depleted T cells, or T cells were the source of the cDNA or gDNA that made up the material.

Patients from Seattle were sampled longitudinally, starting during active infection. The authors' processing: It was from reference gene primer amplification that nucleated cell counts were estimated. Sequencing was performed with immunoSEQ multiplex PCR; in TCRdb, only in-frame clones are kept and a portion is missing. D and trimming were read from the DNA, whereas the V and J calls and clone size are those reported in that table. The sample carries 200,000 to 300,000 clones, around nine tenths recorded once. The junction had 2 bases not matched to a gene; V was cut back by 0 bases and J by 2 bases. Germline values: CDR1 SGHNT, CDR2 YYREEE (reference sequence). The CDR3 loop spans 14 amino acids.

Sequencing used peripheral blood. This sequence was found in a woman aged 55-70 years with COVID-19, enrolled during active disease. This chain uses TRBV5-4 with TRBJ2-7; 7 bases agree with TRBD1. This CDR3 reads CASSLGQGPYEQYF. The CDR3 DNA reads as TGTGCCAGCAGCTTGGGACAGGGACCCTACGAGCAGTACTTC.